These 8 T cell receptor beta chains share one sample of origin, sequenced in a study of beta chain features in type 1 diabetes. Every bit of the isolated RNA underwent reverse transcription, so sequencing read expressed TCRB transcripts. This table comes from immunoSEQ multiplex PCR, and its TCRdb copy is limited to in-frame clones, with some not included. This table holds about 150,000 clones, about 8.5% found once. The sequenced sample consisted of central memory CD4+ T cells from blood. All receptors come from a man younger than 30 in good health.

This clone has more than one count but fewer than ten. This chain uses TRBV5-4 with TRBJ2-1; D is possibly TRBD1 (5 bases). CDR3 length equals 16 residues. Germline-derived CDR1 and CDR2 are SGHNT and YYREEE (reference sequence). The germline V and J ends were trimmed by 3 bases and 5 bases, with 18 bases remaining between them. This chain's CDR3 is CASSSVKGPANNEQFF. Written as DNA, the CDR3 is TGTGCCAGCAGCTCTGTGAAGGGGCCGGCGAACAATGAGCAGTTCTTC.

CDR3 nucleotide sequence: TGTGCCAGCAGTGAGGGTGGCGGGAGGGCAGATACGCAGTATTTT. Translating it yields CASSEGGGRADTQYF. The rearrangement links TRBV6-1 to TRBJ2-3; 9 nucleotides match TRBD2. Trimming cost V 3 bases and J 4 bases; bases outside gene matches: 5. The germline gives CDR1 MNHNS, CDR2 SASEGT. The CDR3 spans 15 residues.

At least ten counts were recorded for this clone. The chain employs TRBV28 and TRBJ1-5; 7 nucleotides align to TRBD1. The length of the CDR3 is 14 residues. J lost 7 bases, V lost 7 bases, and 10 bases had no gene match. From germline, CDR1 is MDHEN and CDR2 SYDVKM. Here the CDR3 DNA reads TGTGCCAGCACCGGGGGACAGAATAGGCAGCCCCAGCATTTT. This gives the protein CASTGGQNRQPQHF.

This rearrangement joins TRBV5-6 to TRBJ2-4, with D possibly matching TRBD2 (7 bases). The CDR3 spans 12 residues. V lost 6 bases and J lost 6, with 10 bases in between. Germline lookup yields CDR1 SGHDT and CDR2 YYEEEE. The CDR3 sequence is CASKGGGNIQYF. The CDR3 DNA sequence: TGTGCCAGCAAGGGGGGGGGAAACATTCAGTACTTC.

The V and J genes are TRBV7-3 and TRBJ2-2; no clear D. Germline V gene lookup returns CDR1 SGHTA and CDR2 FQGTGA. This CDR3 region has 14 residues. V was pared by 5 bases and J by 1 base, with 8 bases between. The CDR3 region is CASSPNLNTGELFF. DNA for the CDR3: TGTGCCAGCAGCCCCAACTTGAACACCGGGGAGCTGTTTTTT.

This clone came up a few times. The rearrangement uses TRBV6-4 and TRBJ1-1; D not certain. There are 14 residues in the CDR3. CDR1 is MRHNA and CDR2 is SNTAGT in the germline V gene. Between the trimmed V and J ends, which lost 6 bases and 1 base, there was a span of 12 bases. The CDR3 DNA reads TGTGCCAGCAGGGCAAATACAGAGAACACTGAAGCTTTCTTT. Translated: CASRANTENTEAFF.

At least ten counts were recorded for this clone. The rearrangement joins TRBV23-1 to TRBJ1-5; no clear D. TRBV23-1 is designated an ORF whose function remains uncertain. This CDR3 comprises 13 residues. Trimming pared 8 bases from V and 4 bases from J, leaving 12 bases between. The CDR3 protein is CASAGPGNQPQHF. The CDR3, as DNA: TGCGCCAGCGCCGGCCCCGGGAATCAGCCCCAGCATTTT.

This clone appeared a few times. The rearrangement links TRBV7-6 to TRBJ2-5; D gene unclear. Trimming took 4 bases from V and 2 from J, leaving 8 bases between them. CDR3 length: 13 amino acids. Germline CDR1 reads SGHVS; CDR2 reads FNYEAQ. The CDR3 loop reads CASSSQEQETQYF. DNA for the CDR3: TGTGCCAGCAGCTCCCAGGAACAAGAGACCCAGTACTTC.